This T cell receptor (beta chain) was found in a study of OX40 agonist ivuxolimab in advanced cancers. Study information: The drug used for patients, ivuxolimab, was an agonistic anti-OX40 (CD134) antibody. Intravenous ivuxolimab at 0.01 to 10 mg/kg was given to patients every 2 weeks. The dose-escalation group included hepatocellular carcinoma, melanoma, renal cell carcinoma and head and neck cancer. Mean age approximately 66 years, range roughly 20 to 85; just over 80% male.

V was shortened by 6 bases and J by 1 base, with 14 bases between the two germline ends. The CDR3 has 15 amino acids. Germline lookup yields CDR1 MNHEY and CDR2 SMNVEV (reference sequence). Profiled with immunoSEQ multiplex PCR; TCRdb holds only in-frame clones, not every one. The sample records 60,000 or so clones, roughly 85% being singletons. The rearrangement links TRBV27 to TRBJ2-3; possible D gene TRBD2, 7 bases. Here the sequenced sample was CD4+ or CD8+ T cells sorted from blood, taken in a trial of the OX40 agonist ivuxolimab. The sequence derives from an adult with an advanced solid tumor such as melanoma, head and neck, liver or kidney cancer. CDR3 coding DNA: TGTGCCAGCAGAATCAGGGAGGGGGGCACAGATACGCAGTATTTT. Translated: CASRIREGGTDTQYF.